The 4 T cell receptor beta chains given below trace back to one sample, sequenced in a study of glioma-infiltrating T cells. Amplification of TCR alpha and beta CDR3 regions from RNA used iRepertoire nested multiplex PCR. Each CDR3 protein is one row after TCRdb ran MiXCR on the multiplex PCR reads. The sample includes around 100,000 distinct CDR3 sequences, about 30% of them seen just once. Sample: glioma tissue, nonneoplastic brain tissue, or PBMCs (not recorded which). The source of these receptors is a human donor with low-grade glioma or glioblastoma, undergoing nonglioma brain surgery, or in good health (not recorded which).

This clonotype was observed many times. The chain combines TRBV25-1 with TRBJ1-5; TRBD1 might be the D (5 bases). CDR1 is MGHDK, CDR2 SYGVNS, per germline. CDR3 length: 16 residues. Trimming took off 2 bases at V and 5 bases at J, with 16 bases between the two ends. The CDR3 loop is CASSEKEQGGDQPQHF. The CDR3 nucleotides read TGTGCCAGCAGTGAAAAGGAGCAGGGAGGAGATCAGCCCCAGCATTTT.

This clonotype showed up just a few times. The CDR3 is CASSFLRGENTQYF. In DNA form, the CDR3 reads TGTGCCAGCAGCTTTTTGAGGGGCGAGAATACGCAGTATTTT. J is TRBJ2-3 and V is TRBV11-2; either TRBD1 or TRBD2 may supply D (5 bases each). This CDR3 is 14 amino acids long. Germline V CDR1 and CDR2: SGHAT, FQNNGV. V was clipped by 3 bases and J by 7 bases, with 14 bases between them.

This clonotype has more than one count but fewer than ten. The J gene is TRBJ2-5, the V gene TRBV9; D unresolved. The V end lost 0 bases, the J end lost 5 bases, and 8 bases lay between the germline ends. CDR1 and CDR2 from the germline V gene are SGDLS and YYNGEE. The CDR3 loop spans 13 amino acids. CDR3 sequence: CASSVEGRETQYF. CDR3 nucleotides: TGTGCCAGCAGCGTAGAGGGTAGGGAGACCCAGTACTTC.

This clonotype was observed many times. The rearrangement links TRBV18 to TRBJ1-6; D not resolved. Germline loops: CDR1 KGHSH, CDR2 LQKENI. There are 16 residues in the CDR3. V was cut by 4 bases and J by 5 bases, with 15 bases left in between. DNA of the CDR3: TGTGCCAGCTCACAAGATAGCCGGAACCATAATTCACCCCTCCACTTT. It codes for CASSQDSRNHNSPLHF.